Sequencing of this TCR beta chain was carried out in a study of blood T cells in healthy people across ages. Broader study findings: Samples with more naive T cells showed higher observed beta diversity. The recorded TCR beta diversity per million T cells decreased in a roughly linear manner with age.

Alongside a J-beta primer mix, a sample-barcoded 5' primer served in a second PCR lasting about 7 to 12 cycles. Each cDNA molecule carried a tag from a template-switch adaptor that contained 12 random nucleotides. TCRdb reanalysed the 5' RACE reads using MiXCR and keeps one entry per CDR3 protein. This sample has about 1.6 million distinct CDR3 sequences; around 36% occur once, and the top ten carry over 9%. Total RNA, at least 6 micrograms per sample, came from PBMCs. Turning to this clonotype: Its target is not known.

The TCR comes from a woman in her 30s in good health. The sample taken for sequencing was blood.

The CDR3, as DNA: TGTGCCAGCAGGTCGGGGACAGGGGGCGTAAGCTCCTACAATGAGCAGTTCTTC. Translated: CASRSGTGGVSSYNEQFF. The chain joins TRBV2 to TRBJ2-1; 12 bases are shared with TRBD1. The CDR3 covers 18 residues. Losses at the gene ends were 6 bases for V and 0 bases for J; bases not matched to a gene: 9. CDR1 is SNHLY, CDR2 FYNNEI, per germline. The entire variable domain, with the rest obtained from reference TRBV2 and TRBJ2-1, is as follows: EPEVTQTPSHQVTQMGQEVILRCVPISNHLYFYWYRQILGQKVEFLVSFYNNEISEKSEIFDDQFSVERPDGSNFTLKIRSTKLEDSAMYFCASRSGTGGVSSYNEQFFGPGTRLTVL.